What follows are 9 T cell receptor beta chains derived from one specimen sequenced in a study of fetal regulatory T cell absence and autoimmunity. Clones were sequenced by immunoSEQ multiplex PCR, and TCRdb holds only the in-frame ones, with some missing. The sample lists 95,000 to 100,000 clones, around 72% occurring once. Sequenced input: pancreas tissue. The receptor source for this set is a male donor with IPEX syndrome.

This rearrangement joins TRBV5-5 to TRBJ1-5; 7 bases are a match to TRBD1. The V and J ends lost 4 bases and 5 bases, in that order; junction bases with no gene match: 3. The CDR3 is 13 residues long. Germline-derived CDR1 and CDR2 are SGHKS and YYEKEE (reference sequence). CDR3 DNA sequence: TGTGCCAGCAGCCTAGACAGGGATCAGCCCCAGCATTTT. Translating it yields CASSLDRDQPQHF.

As DNA, the CDR3 is TGCGCCAGCAGCCAAGATCGAGGCGGGAGGACAGATACGCAGTATTTT. Translation: CASSQDRGGRTDTQYF. The chain links TRBV4-1 to TRBJ2-3; TRBD2 matches at 8 bases. The junction had 5 bases not matched to a gene; V was cut back by 0 bases and J by 3 bases. This CDR3 is built from 16 residues. The germline V gene has CDR1 MGHRA and CDR2 YSYEKL.

The CDR3 DNA reads TGTGCCAGCAGTTTAAGACACACGAACACTGAAGCTTTCTTT. This translates into CASSLRHTNTEAFF. The rearrangement joins TRBV27 to TRBJ1-1; D gene ambiguous. Between the trimmed V and J ends, which lost 2 bases and 1 base, there was a span of 8 bases. The CDR3 totals 14 residues. CDR1 is MNHEY and CDR2 is SMNVEV in the germline V gene (reference sequence).

This clone was seen once. The chain uses TRBV20-1 and TRBJ1-2, with D unclear. Trimming stripped 6 bases from V and 3 bases from J, with 8 bases between. The CDR3 totals 11 residues. Germline loops: CDR1 DFQATT, CDR2 SNEGSKA (reference sequence). The CDR3 spells CSAQRDYGYTF. The CDR3 bases are TGCAGTGCGCAGCGTGACTATGGCTACACCTTC.

The chain uses TRBV7-9 and TRBJ2-3; tentative D call: TRBD2 (6 bases). V was shortened by 0 bases and J by 5 bases, with 9 bases between the two germline ends. The CDR3 is 14 residues long. The germline V gene encodes CDR1 SEHNR and CDR2 FQNEAQ (reference sequence). The CDR3 bases are TGTGCCAGCAGCTTAGCACTAGCTCTAGATACGCAGTATTTT. Its translation is CASSLALALDTQYF.

This clone was counted between two and nine times. This chain joins TRBV7-9 and TRBJ2-7; 9 nucleotides align to TRBD1. The CDR3 contains 16 residues. Germline V lookup: CDR1 SEHNR, CDR2 FQNEAQ (reference sequence). Trimming at V came to 2 bases and at J to 7 bases, leaving 12 bases not matched to a gene. CDR3 region: CASSLRTGTGSGEQYF. The CDR3 bases are TGTGCCAGCAGCTTACGAACCGGGACAGGGTCAGGAGAGCAGTACTTC.

In its sample, this clone was seen once. The chain's CDR3 is CASGPLSNSPLHF. The CDR3 bases are TGTGCTAGTGGTCCCCTTAGTAATTCACCCCTCCACTTT. The chain links TRBV12-5 to TRBJ1-6, with D unresolved. Looked up from germline, CDR1 is LGHNT and CDR2 is FRNRAP. CDR3 length: 13 residues. The germline V and J ends were trimmed by 5 bases and 6 bases, with 8 bases remaining between them.

This clone has more than one count but fewer than ten. This sequence joins TRBV2 and TRBJ1-1; TRBD1 aligns across 9 bases. The CDR3 loop spans 13 amino acids. V trimming: 6 bases; J trimming: 3 bases; junction bases outside the gene matches: 2. From germline, CDR1 is SNHLY and CDR2 FYNNEI. CDR3: CASSYRGHTEAFF. The CDR3 region has the DNA TGTGCCAGCAGCTACAGGGGGCACACTGAAGCTTTCTTT.

This sequence joins TRBV9 and TRBJ2-3, with D tentatively TRBD2 (7 bases). Between the trimmed V and J ends, which lost 3 bases and 2 bases, there was a span of 16 bases. Looked up from germline, CDR1 is SGDLS and CDR2 is YYNGEE. The CDR3 contains 16 residues. This chain's CDR3 is CASSEEGGPATDTQYF. The CDR3 nucleotides are TGTGCCAGCAGCGAAGAGGGGGGGCCGGCCACAGATACGCAGTATTTT.